One sample yielded the 16 T cell receptor beta chains listed below, sequenced in a study of T cells after yellow fever vaccination. TCRdb re-called the 5' RACE reads through MiXCR, storing one row per CDR3 protein. Among about 300,000 distinct CDR3 sequences listed, approximately 3.9% were seen once. This specimen consisted of PBMCs, obtained 5 days after the yellow fever booster vaccination. These receptors all come from a man aged 18 to 29 who received the YFV17D yellow fever vaccine.

The chain couples TRBV5-6 to TRBJ2-3; D possibly matches TRBD1 or TRBD2 (5 bases each). The CDR3 is 14 residues long. Trimming pared 2 bases from V and 7 bases from J, leaving 14 bases between. Germline CDR1 reads SGHDT; CDR2 reads YYEEEE. As DNA, the CDR3 is TGTGCCAGCAGCTTAATGGGGGTCCCGCATACGCAGTATTTT. This gives the protein CASSLMGVPHTQYF.

This clonotype was counted many times. The chain joins TRBV20-1 to TRBJ2-7; TRBD1 aligns across 7 bases. With V trimmed by 5 bases and J by 2 bases, 9 bases remained unmatched. Germline V gene data show CDR1 as DFQATT and CDR2 as SNEGSKA (reference sequence). The CDR3 runs 14 residues. The CDR3 protein is CSALRRQGTYEQYF. DNA of the CDR3: TGCAGTGCTTTAAGAAGACAGGGCACCTACGAGCAGTACTTC.

This clonotype was detected ten times or more. This chain joins TRBV5-1 and TRBJ2-2; a weak D match, TRBD1 (5 bases). Germline CDR1 and CDR2: SGHRS and YFSETQ. V was trimmed by 1 base and J by 5 bases, leaving 12 bases between them. This CDR3 spans 15 amino acids. CDR3 loop: CASSLYRMGTGELFF. CDR3 in DNA: TGCGCCAGCAGCTTGTACAGGATGGGGACCGGGGAGCTGTTTTTT.

This clonotype was seen ten or more times. A read error may account for a junction end that differs from germline. This chain uses TRBV11-2 with TRBJ2-1; D is possibly TRBD1 or TRBD2 (6 bases each). Germline V gene lookup returns CDR1 SGHAT and CDR2 FQNNGV. CDR3 size: 17 residues. The CDR3 nucleotides read TGTGCCAGCAGGTTAGGGGGGCAGGTGGAGGGCCACAATGAGCAGTTCTTC. Encoded protein: CASRLGGQVEGHNEQFF.

This clonotype has just a few counts. The chain carries TRBV5-1 and TRBJ2-3; 8 bases are a match to TRBD1. Losses at the gene ends were 5 bases for V and 5 bases for J; bases not matched to a gene: 10. This CDR3 is built from 15 residues. Germline assignment: CDR1 SGHRS and CDR2 YFSETQ. The CDR3 DNA reads TGCGCCAGCAGTCCTCAGGGGGCATTTGGAGATACGCAGTATTTT. It translates to CASSPQGAFGDTQYF.

This clonotype was observed at least ten times. The chain joins TRBV25-1 to TRBJ1-2; no firm D call. This CDR3 spans 12 amino acids. V dropped 1 base and J dropped 6 bases, with 6 bases sitting between them. Looked up from germline, CDR1 is MGHDK and CDR2 is SYGVNS. DNA of the CDR3: TGTGCCAGCAGTGAATTCCAGGATGGCTACACCTTC. Protein: CASSEFQDGYTF.

This clonotype has just a few counts. The V gene is TRBV6-6, the J gene TRBJ2-2; the D is unclear. Deletions cut 0 bases from V and 2 bases from J, with 7 bases between. The CDR3 runs 15 residues. Per the germline V gene, CDR1 is MNHNY and CDR2 is SVGAGI (reference sequence). The CDR3 loop reads CASSYSGRNTGELFF. The CDR3 DNA follows: TGTGCCAGCAGTTACTCCGGCAGAAACACCGGGGAGCTGTTTTTT.

There are a few counts of this clonotype. This chain joins TRBV4-3 and TRBJ2-5, with TRBD1 matching over 8 bases. The CDR3 runs 17 residues. After removal of 3 bases from V and 1 base from J, the junction contained 10 bases not matched to a gene. In germline, CDR1 is LGHNA, CDR2 YSLEER. The CDR3 is CASSQGPLGQGQETQYF. DNA of the CDR3: TGCGCCAGCAGCCAGGGCCCCCTTGGACAGGGCCAAGAGACCCAGTACTTC.

V and J are TRBV6-6 and TRBJ2-1; D gene unclear. The germline V gene has CDR1 MNHNY and CDR2 SVGAGI (reference sequence). CDR3 length equals 12 residues. The germline V and J ends were trimmed by 7 bases and 7 bases, with 11 bases remaining between them. The DNA for the CDR3 is TGTGCCAGCATCAGCGACGGGAATGAGCAGTTCTTC. Protein product: CASISDGNEQFF.

The V and J genes are TRBV7-2 and TRBJ2-3, with 8 bases fitting TRBD2. Germline lookup yields CDR1 SGHTA and CDR2 FQGNSA. Trimming at V came to 5 bases and at J to 5 bases, leaving 6 bases not matched to a gene. The CDR3 is 14 amino acids. The CDR3 nucleotides read TGTGCCAGCAGCCCAGCGGGGGTGAAAGATACGCAGTATTTT. It yields the protein CASSPAGVKDTQYF.

The chain is built from TRBV28 and TRBJ2-5; no clear D. The CDR3 totals 15 residues. Germline V gene data show CDR1 as MDHEN and CDR2 as SYDVKM. Trimming took off 2 bases at V and 2 bases at J, with 12 bases between the two ends. CDR3 bases: TGTGCCAGCAGTTTACCGCGGCCCTCTCAAGAGACCCAGTACTTC. This sequence encodes CASSLPRPSQETQYF.

This clonotype showed up many times. This chain uses TRBV4-3 with TRBJ2-3; D ambiguous. Trimming removed 1 base at V and 3 bases at J, with 8 bases between. This CDR3 comprises 14 residues. The germline V gene encodes CDR1 LGHNA and CDR2 YSLEER. The CDR3 DNA reads as TGCGCCAGCAGCCAAGGCGGTGGGACAGATACGCAGTATTTT. This gives the protein CASSQGGGTDTQYF.

In its sample, this clonotype was seen a few times. The rearrangement uses TRBV11-3 and TRBJ2-2, with D hard to call. The CDR3 totals 14 residues. Trimming took off 5 bases at V and 1 base at J, with 8 bases between the two ends. Germline assignment: CDR1 SGHNT and CDR2 YENEEA. The CDR3 DNA follows: TGTGCCAGCAGCCAGTCTAGGAACACCGGGGAGCTGTTTTTT. Translated: CASSQSRNTGELFF. Supplemented by reference TRBV11-3 and TRBJ2-2, the full variable domain reads EAGVVQSPRYKIIEKKQPVAFWCNPISGHNTLYWYLQNLGQGPELLIRYENEEAVDDSQLPKDRFSAERLKGVDSTLKIQPAELGDSAVYLCASSQSRNTGELFFGEGSRLTVL.

The chain links TRBV27 to TRBJ1-5; D perhaps matches TRBD1 (5 bases). The CDR3 length is 16 residues. The V gene lost 6 bases and the J gene lost 1 base, with 16 bases spanning the gap. Germline lookup yields CDR1 MNHEY and CDR2 SMNVEV (reference sequence). CDR3 region: CASSSLFRDSNQPQHF. The CDR3 DNA is TGTGCCAGCAGCTCCCTATTCCGGGACAGCAATCAGCCCCAGCATTTT.

J is TRBJ2-7 and V is TRBV6-5, with unresolved D. From germline, CDR1 is MNHEY and CDR2 SVGAGI. This CDR3 is built from 13 residues. Trimming pared 6 bases from V and 1 base from J, leaving 10 bases between. CDR3 nucleotide sequence: TGTGCCAGCAGCCGCGGTCAGTCCTACGAGCAGTACGTC. It encodes CASSRGQSYEQYV.

This clonotype occurred many times. The V and J genes are TRBV6-2 or TRBV6-3 and TRBJ2-1; D is uncertain. This CDR3 contains 12 residues. Germline values: CDR1 MNHEY, CDR2 SVGEGT. The V and J ends lost 2 bases and 12 bases respectively, with 11 bases between them. The CDR3 DNA sequence: TGTGCCAGCAGTTACGGGTTTTTGGGGCAGTTCTTC. It yields the protein CASSYGFLGQFF.